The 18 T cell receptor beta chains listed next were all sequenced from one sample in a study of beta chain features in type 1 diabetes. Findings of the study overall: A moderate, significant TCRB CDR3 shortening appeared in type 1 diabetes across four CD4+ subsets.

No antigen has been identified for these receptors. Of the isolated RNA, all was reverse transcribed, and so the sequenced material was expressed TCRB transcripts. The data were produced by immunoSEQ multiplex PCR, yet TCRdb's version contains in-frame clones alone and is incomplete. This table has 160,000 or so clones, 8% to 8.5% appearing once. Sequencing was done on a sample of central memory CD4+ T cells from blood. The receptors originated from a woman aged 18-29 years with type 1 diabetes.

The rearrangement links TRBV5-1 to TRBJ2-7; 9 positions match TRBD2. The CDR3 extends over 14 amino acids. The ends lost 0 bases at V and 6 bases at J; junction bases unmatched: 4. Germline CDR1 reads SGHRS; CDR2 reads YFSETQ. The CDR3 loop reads CASSLDPAGGEQYF. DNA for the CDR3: TGCGCCAGCAGCTTGGATCCAGCGGGAGGCGAGCAGTACTTC. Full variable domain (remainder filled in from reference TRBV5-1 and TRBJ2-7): KAGVTQTPRYLIKTRGQQVTLSCSPISGHRSVSWYQQTPGQGLQFLFEYFSETQRNKGNFPGRFSGRQFSNSRSEMNVSTLELGDSALYLCASSLDPAGGEQYFGPGTRLTVT.

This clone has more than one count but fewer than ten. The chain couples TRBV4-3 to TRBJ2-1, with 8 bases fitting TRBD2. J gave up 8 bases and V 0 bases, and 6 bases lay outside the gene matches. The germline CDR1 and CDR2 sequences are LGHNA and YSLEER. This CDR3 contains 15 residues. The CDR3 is CASSQDRGGNDEQFF. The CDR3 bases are TGCGCCAGCAGCCAAGATCGCGGGGGGAACGATGAGCAGTTCTTC.

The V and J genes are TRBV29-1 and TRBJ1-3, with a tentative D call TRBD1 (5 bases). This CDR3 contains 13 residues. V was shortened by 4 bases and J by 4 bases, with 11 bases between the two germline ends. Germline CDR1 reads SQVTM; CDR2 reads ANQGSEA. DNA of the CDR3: TGCAGCGTTGGACAGACTCAGGGAAACACCATATATTTT. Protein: CSVGQTQGNTIYF.

The CDR3 loop reads CASSPRGRVEDTQYF. CDR3 bases: TGTGCCAGCTCCCCCAGGGGCAGGGTAGAAGATACGCAGTATTTT. The chain is built from TRBV18 and TRBJ2-3; tentatively, D is TRBD1 (6 bases). The ends were cut back, 6 bases at V and 5 bases at J, with 18 bases in the middle. The CDR3 contains 15 residues. Germline CDR1 is KGHSH and CDR2 is LQKENI.

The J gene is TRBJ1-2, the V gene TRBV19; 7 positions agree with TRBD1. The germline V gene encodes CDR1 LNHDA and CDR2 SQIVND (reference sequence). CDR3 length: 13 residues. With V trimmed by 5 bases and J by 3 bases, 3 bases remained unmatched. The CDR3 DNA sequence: TGTGCCAGTAGTGGAACAGGGGACTATGGCTACACCTTC. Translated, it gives CASSGTGDYGYTF.

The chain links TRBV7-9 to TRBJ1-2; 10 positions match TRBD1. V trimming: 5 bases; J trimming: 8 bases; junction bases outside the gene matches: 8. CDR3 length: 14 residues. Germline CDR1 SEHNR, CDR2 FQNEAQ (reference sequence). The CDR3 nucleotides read TGTGCCAGCAGCACGGGACAGGGGATTAAGGGCTACACCTTC. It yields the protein CASSTGQGIKGYTF.

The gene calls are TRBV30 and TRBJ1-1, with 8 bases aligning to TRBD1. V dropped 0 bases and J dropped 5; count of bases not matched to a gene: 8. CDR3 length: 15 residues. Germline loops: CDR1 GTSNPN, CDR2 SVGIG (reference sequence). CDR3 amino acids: CAWSVSYTGGTEAFF. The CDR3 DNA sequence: TGTGCCTGGAGTGTCTCATATACAGGGGGTACTGAAGCTTTCTTT.

The CDR3, as DNA: TGTGCCAGTACGCGGGGGAACACTGAAGCTTTCTTT. It translates to CASTRGNTEAFF. The V gene is TRBV7-9, the J gene TRBJ1-1; the D is unclear. This CDR3 contains 12 residues. Trimming took 9 bases from V and 1 from J, leaving 9 bases between them. CDR1 is SEHNR and CDR2 is FQNEAQ in the germline V gene (reference sequence).

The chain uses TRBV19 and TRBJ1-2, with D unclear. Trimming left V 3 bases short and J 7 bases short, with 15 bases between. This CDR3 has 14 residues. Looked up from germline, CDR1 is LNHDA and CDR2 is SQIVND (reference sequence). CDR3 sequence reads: CASSIRASGSGYTF. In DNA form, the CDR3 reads TGTGCCAGTAGTATTAGGGCCTCGGGGAGTGGCTACACCTTC.

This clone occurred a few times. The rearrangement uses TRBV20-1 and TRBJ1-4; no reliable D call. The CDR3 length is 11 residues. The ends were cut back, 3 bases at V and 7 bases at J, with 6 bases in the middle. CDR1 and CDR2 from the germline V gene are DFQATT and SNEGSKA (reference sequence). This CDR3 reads CSASRVEKLFF. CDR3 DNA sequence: TGCAGTGCTAGCCGGGTTGAAAAACTGTTTTTT.

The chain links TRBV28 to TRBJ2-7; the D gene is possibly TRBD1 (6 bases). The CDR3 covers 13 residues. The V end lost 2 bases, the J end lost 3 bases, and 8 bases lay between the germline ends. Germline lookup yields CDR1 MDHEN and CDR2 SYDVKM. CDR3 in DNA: TGTGCCAGCAGTTTAGGCAGGGGCTACGAGCAGTACTTC. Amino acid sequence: CASSLGRGYEQYF.

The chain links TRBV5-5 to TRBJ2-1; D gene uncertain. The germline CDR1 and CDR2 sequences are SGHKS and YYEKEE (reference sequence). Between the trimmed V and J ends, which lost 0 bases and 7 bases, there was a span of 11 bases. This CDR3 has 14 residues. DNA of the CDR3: TGTGCCAGCAGCTTGGGGGCCCAGGAAAATGAGCAGTTCTTC. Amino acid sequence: CASSLGAQENEQFF.

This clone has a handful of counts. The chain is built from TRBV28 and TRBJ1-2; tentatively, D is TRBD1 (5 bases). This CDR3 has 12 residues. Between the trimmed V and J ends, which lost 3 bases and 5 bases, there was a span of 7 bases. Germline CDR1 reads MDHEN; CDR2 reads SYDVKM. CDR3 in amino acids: CASSLQGYGYTF. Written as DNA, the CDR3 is TGTGCCAGCAGTTTGCAGGGTTATGGCTACACCTTC.

CDR3 in amino acids: CASSTGRGVYNEQFF. CDR3 sequence (DNA): TGTGCCAGCAGCACAGGCCGGGGGGTTTACAATGAGCAGTTCTTC. The genes are TRBV11-2 and TRBJ2-1; 7 bases fit TRBD2. The CDR3 totals 15 residues. Germline CDR1 and CDR2: SGHAT and FQNNGV. J lost 4 bases, V lost 5 bases, and 8 bases had no gene match.

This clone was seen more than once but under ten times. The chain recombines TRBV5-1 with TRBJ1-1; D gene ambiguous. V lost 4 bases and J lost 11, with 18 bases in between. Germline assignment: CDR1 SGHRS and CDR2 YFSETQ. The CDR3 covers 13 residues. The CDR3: CASSPETTSTAFF. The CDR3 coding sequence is TGCGCCAGCAGCCCGGAGACGACTTCTACGGCTTTCTTT.

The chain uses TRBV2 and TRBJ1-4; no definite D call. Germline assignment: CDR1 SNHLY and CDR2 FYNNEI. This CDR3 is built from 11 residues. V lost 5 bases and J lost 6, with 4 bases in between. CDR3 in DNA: TGTGCCAGCAGTCCTCATGAAAAACTGTTTTTT. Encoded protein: CASSPHEKLFF.

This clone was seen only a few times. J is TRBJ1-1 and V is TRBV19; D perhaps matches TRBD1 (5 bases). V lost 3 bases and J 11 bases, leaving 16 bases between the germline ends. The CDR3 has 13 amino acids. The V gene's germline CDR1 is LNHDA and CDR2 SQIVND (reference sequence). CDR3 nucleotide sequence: TGTGCCAGTAGTATGGGAAGACAGAGCGGGGCTTTCTTT. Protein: CASSMGRQSGAFF.

CDR3 loop: CASSLVPLSGGYTEAFF. DNA for the CDR3: TGCGCCAGCAGCTTGGTCCCTCTCTCAGGGGGATACACTGAAGCTTTCTTT. The chain is built from TRBV5-1 and TRBJ1-1, with 7 bases fitting TRBD1. J gave up 3 bases and V 0 bases, and 11 bases lay outside the gene matches. Germline V gene data show CDR1 as SGHRS and CDR2 as YFSETQ. The CDR3 contains 17 residues. Variable domain in full (rest from reference TRBV5-1 and TRBJ1-1): KAGVTQTPRYLIKTRGQQVTLSCSPISGHRSVSWYQQTPGQGLQFLFEYFSETQRNKGNFPGRFSGRQFSNSRSEMNVSTLELGDSALYLCASSLVPLSGGYTEAFFGQGTRLTVV.